A selection of T cell receptor beta chains follows, all from one sample in a study of T-cell memory formation after mild COVID-19. TCRdb ran MiXCR on the 5' RACE reads and lists one entry per CDR3 protein. The table lists approximately 290,000 distinct CDR3 sequences, approximately 8.4% of them singletons, with about 22% in the top ten. The specimen was PBMCs or a T cell subset sorted from them (not recorded which). The origin of the receptors is a young man who had mild COVID-19 (a few samples of this study predate the infection). Cell type and time point are not known. The CDR3 runs from the conserved cysteine through the conserved F or W. Fields, in order: CDR3 DNA, CDR3 protein, J gene, V gene, clone size, D gene. A D gene is named only where the DNA matches it firmly. For some rows the clone size is stated as once, few or many, or as a class when expanded; others skip it.

TGTGCCAGCAGTTTTATCCCAGGTTCCGCCGGGGAGCTGTTTTTT,CASSFIPGSAGELFF,TRBJ2-2,TRBV12-3/TRBV12-4,few,-
TGTGCCAGCAGCCAAGATCGGCAGGGTCGAGCTTTCTTT,CASSQDRQGRAFF,TRBJ1-1,TRBV14,many,-
TGTGCCAGCAGTGGGCTAGCGGTCCAAGAGACCCAGTACTTC,CASSGLAVQETQYF,TRBJ2-5,TRBV2,many,TRBD2
TGCAGCGTTGGAAAGGATCTAGCTGAGACCCAGTACTTC,CSVGKDLAETQYF,TRBJ2-5,TRBV29-1,few,-
TGTGCCAGCAGTGAAAAGGGGGGGTATGGCTACACCTTC,CASSEKGGYGYTF,TRBJ1-2,TRBV2,few,-
TGCAGTGCTAGGCGGGACAGGGAATATGGCTACACCTTC,CSARRDREYGYTF,TRBJ1-2,TRBV20-1,few,TRBD1
TGTGCCAGCAGCCCTCTCCCGGCCTACGAGCAGTACTTC,CASSPLPAYEQYF,TRBJ2-7,TRBV12-3/TRBV12-4,few,-
TGTGCCAGCGGCTTGGTTCAGCCCCAGCATTTT,CASGLVQPQHF,TRBJ1-5,TRBV7-2,-,-
TGTGCCAGCAGCTCCCTAGGGGGATGGGCCTACGAGCAGTACTTC,CASSSLGGWAYEQYF,TRBJ2-7,TRBV7-9,few,-
TGTGCCAGCAGCCCATCCCGCGATGAGGGAGGGAATGAAAAACTGTTTTTT,CASSPSRDEGGNEKLFF,TRBJ1-4,TRBV12-3/TRBV12-4,many,-
TGCAGTGCCGAGGGTGAGGACAGCCGGAGGGACGAGCAGTACTTC,CSAEGEDSRRDEQYF,TRBJ2-7,TRBV20-1,many,-
TGTGCCAGTAGTATGTCGTATCGGTACGGGGATAACAATGAGCAGTTCTTC,CASSMSYRYGDNNEQFF,TRBJ2-1,TRBV19,few,-
TGCGCCAGCAGGGCCTTCAGCGGGGGGGCTGGAGATACGCAGTATTTT,CASRAFSGGAGDTQYF,TRBJ2-3,TRBV5-1,many,TRBD2
TGTGCCAGCAGCTTAGGACAGAGAATGGAGCAGTTCTTC,CASSLGQRMEQFF,TRBJ2-1,TRBV7-2,few,-
TGTGCCACCAGCAGCGGCGCCAGCTATGGCTACACCTTC,CATSSGASYGYTF,TRBJ1-2,TRBV15,few,-
TGCGCCAGCACCGCTAAAGGCGGGTCGTCCTATGGCTACACCTTC,CASTAKGGSSYGYTF,TRBJ1-2,TRBV10-2,few,-
TGTGCCAGCAGTGAATTAAGCGGGGGCATGAACACTGAAGCTTTCTTT,CASSELSGGMNTEAFF,TRBJ1-1,TRBV25-1,-,-
TGTGCCAGAAGCTTGGCCCCCAACACTGAAGCTTTCTTT,CARSLAPNTEAFF,TRBJ1-1,TRBV5-3,-,-
TGTGCCAGCAGTGAATATTGGGCTAGCGACGAGACCCAGTACTTC,CASSEYWASDETQYF,TRBJ2-5,TRBV2,-,-
TGTGCCAGCAGCCCAGACACTGCAAGCTCCTACGAGCAGTACTTC,CASSPDTASSYEQYF,TRBJ2-7,TRBV3-1,-,-
TGCGCCAGCAGCCTCGGACAGGGCGACAATCAGCCCCAGCATTTT,CASSLGQGDNQPQHF,TRBJ1-5,TRBV5-1,many,TRBD1
TGTGCCAGCAGCCAAGTTGCAGGGTCGGGGACTGAAGCTTTCTTT,CASSQVAGSGTEAFF,TRBJ1-1,TRBV14,-,-
TGCGCCAGCAGCCAAGATTGGGGCAGGGTTATTGTTTCTAGCACAGATACGCAGTATTTT,CASSQDWGRVIVSSTDTQYF,TRBJ2-3,TRBV4-1,-,-
TGTGCCAGCAAACCCGCGGAGAGGAACACTGAAGCTTTCTTT,CASKPAERNTEAFF,TRBJ1-1,TRBV6-2/TRBV6-3,many,-
TGTGCCAGCAGTGAAATAGGGGGTGCCTCAGATACGCAGTATTTT,CASSEIGGASDTQYF,TRBJ2-3,TRBV25-1,few,-
TGCGCCAGCAGCCCCGGGGGACGGAGTAGCAATCAGCCCCAGCATTTT,CASSPGGRSSNQPQHF,TRBJ1-5,TRBV4-1,-,-
TGCGCCAGCAGTCCTGGGGCCCTCAATTTAGGCGAGCAGTACTTC,CASSPGALNLGEQYF,TRBJ2-7,TRBV5-1,many,-